This T cell receptor (beta chain) was profiled in a study of control samples from healthy donors and cancer patients. Sequencing used immunoSEQ multiplex PCR; TCRdb keeps in-frame clones, though not all of them. Of more than 85,000 clones listed, roughly nine tenths are singletons. The V and J ends lost 4 bases and 0 bases respectively, with 12 bases between them. Looked up from germline, CDR1 is SGDLS and CDR2 is YYNGEE. The CDR3 sequence is 15 residues long. The rearrangement links TRBV9 to TRBJ2-3, with D maybe TRBD2 (6 bases). The receptor comes from a woman aged 18-35 years in good health. The sample consisted of blood. The chain's CDR3 is CASSLRDASTDTQYF. CDR3 in DNA: TGTGCCAGCAGCTTGCGGGACGCAAGCACAGATACGCAGTATTTT.